This T cell receptor beta chain was found in a study of T cells in Graves' hyperthyroidism and ophthalmopathy. About the study: Once the initial diagnosis was made, peripheral blood was obtained before any treatment.

The study, taken as a whole, reports: Model-based prediction identified ophthalmopathy a median about 6 months prior to its onset.

TCR beta CDR3 regions were amplified from RNA transcripts. The TCR CDR3 first-round RT-PCR relied on the HTBI primer set. TCRdb independently ran MiXCR on the multiplex PCR reads; one entry per CDR3 protein. In the table there are roughly 240,000 distinct CDR3 sequences, around 24% of which are singletons. Fresh peripheral blood, 8 to 10 ml, was the source of the PBMCs. This clonotype came up many times. As yet, its antigen is unknown. The CDR3 has 16 residues. Germline V gene sequence: CDR1 LGHDT, CDR2 YNNKEL (reference sequence). J gave up 0 bases and V 1 base, and 1 base lay outside the gene matches.

The sequenced material came from blood. The rearrangement links TRBV3-1 to TRBJ1-2; 11 bases are shared with TRBD1. This clonotype was obtained from a middle-aged woman with Graves' ophthalmopathy. The CDR3 reads CASSQGTGGPNYGYTF. The CDR3 DNA sequence: TGTGCCAGCAGCCAAGGGACAGGGGGCCCTAACTATGGCTACACCTTC.